This TCR beta chain was found in a study of cytomegalovirus exposure and HLA in healthy donors. Study at large: For the roughly 400 genotyped donors, 75% to 90% fell within the Caucasian-associated ancestry cluster.

PCR was performed using 60 Vbeta and 13 Jbeta primers. Clones were read by immunoSEQ multiplex PCR, and TCRdb kept only the in-frame ones, dropping some. Of about 190,000 clones in the sample, roughly 80% are singletons; the top ten hold around 4%. V dropped 1 base and J dropped 5 bases, with 12 bases sitting between them. Germline V lookup: CDR1 SGHDT, CDR2 YYEEEE. The CDR3 is 14 amino acids. In its sample, this clone was seen a few times. The J gene is TRBJ1-1, the V gene TRBV5-6; tentative D call: TRBD1 (6 bases). Sequenced material: PBMCs. The TCR originated in a man aged 45 to 65 in good health and CMV-seronegative. The CDR3, as DNA: TGTGCCAGCAGCTTGAAGGGGGTAAGAACTGAAGCTTTCTTT. This encodes CASSLKGVRTEAFF.